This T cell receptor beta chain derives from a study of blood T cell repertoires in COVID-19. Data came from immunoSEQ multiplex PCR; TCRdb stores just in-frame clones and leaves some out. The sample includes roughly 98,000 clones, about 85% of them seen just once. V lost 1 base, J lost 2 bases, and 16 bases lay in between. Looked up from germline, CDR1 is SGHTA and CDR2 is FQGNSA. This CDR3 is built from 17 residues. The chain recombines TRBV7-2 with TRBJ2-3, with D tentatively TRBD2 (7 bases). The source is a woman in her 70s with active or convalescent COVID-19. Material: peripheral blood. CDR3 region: CASSLVLAGAHTDTQYF. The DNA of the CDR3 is TGTGCCAGCAGCTTAGTATTGGCGGGGGCCCACACAGATACGCAGTATTTT.